This TCR beta chain was obtained from a study of blood T cell repertoires in COVID-19. Looking at the study overall: Acute and convalescent COVID-19 samples came from the United States, Italy and Spain. Sources were T cells, B-cell-depleted T cells, or PBMCs; the material itself was cDNA or gDNA.

Germline trimming cut 2 bases from V and 3 bases from J; bases unmatched to any gene: 11. The V gene's germline CDR1 is SGHAT and CDR2 FQNNGV. The CDR3 is 18 residues long. The authors' processing: It was from reference gene primer amplification that nucleated cell counts were estimated. Sequenced by immunoSEQ multiplex PCR; TCRdb stores in-frame clones only, minus some. V, J and clone size were drawn from that table, and D and trimming were deduced from the DNA. This table has roughly 250,000 clones, about nine tenths appearing once. The V and J genes are TRBV11-2 and TRBJ1-3, with 9 bases lining up with TRBD1. The receptor's source is a woman between 40 and 50 years old with acute or convalescent COVID-19. The sequencing input was peripheral blood. In nucleotides, the CDR3 is TGTGCCAGCAGCTTACGCCCCCCGGGACAGGGAAGTGGAAACACCATATATTTT. Encoded protein: CASSLRPPGQGSGNTIYF. Drawing the rest from reference TRBV11-2 and TRBJ1-3, the complete variable domain is EAGVAQSPRYKIIEKRQSVAFWCNPISGHATLYWYQQILGQGPKLLIQFQNNGVVDDSQLPKDRFSAERLKGVDSTLKIQPAKLEDSAVYLCASSLRPPGQGSGNTIYFGEGSWLTVV.